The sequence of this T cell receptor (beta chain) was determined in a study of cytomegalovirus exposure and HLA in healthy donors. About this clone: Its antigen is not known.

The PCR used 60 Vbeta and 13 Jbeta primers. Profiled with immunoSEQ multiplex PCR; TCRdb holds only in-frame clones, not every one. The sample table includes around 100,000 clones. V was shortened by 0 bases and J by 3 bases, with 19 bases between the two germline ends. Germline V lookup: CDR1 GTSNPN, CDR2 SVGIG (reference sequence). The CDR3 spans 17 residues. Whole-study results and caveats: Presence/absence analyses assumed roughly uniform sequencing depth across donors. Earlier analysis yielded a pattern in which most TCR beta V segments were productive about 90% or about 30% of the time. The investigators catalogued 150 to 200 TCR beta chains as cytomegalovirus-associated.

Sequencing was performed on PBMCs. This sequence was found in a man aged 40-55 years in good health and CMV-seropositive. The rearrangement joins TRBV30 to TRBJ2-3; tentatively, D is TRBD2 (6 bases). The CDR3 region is CAWSVNRDSPRTDTQYF. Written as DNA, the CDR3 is TGTGCCTGGAGTGTAAACCGGGACTCACCCAGAACAGATACGCAGTATTTT.